The 10 T cell receptor beta chains listed next were all sequenced from one sample in a study of T-cell memory formation after mild COVID-19. TCRdb analysed the 5' RACE reads with MiXCR anew, one entry per CDR3 protein. Of hundreds of thousands of distinct CDR3 sequences detected, 28% appear once; the ten largest clones hold less than 15%. The sample taken for sequencing was PBMCs or a T cell subset sorted from them (not recorded which). The receptor set was obtained from an adult woman who had mild COVID-19 (a few samples of this study predate the infection). Cell type and time point are not known.

The chain uses TRBV29-1 and TRBJ2-3; D remains ambiguous. This CDR3 contains 16 residues. Per the germline V gene, CDR1 is SQVTM and CDR2 is ANQGSEA. Between the trimmed V and J ends, which lost 4 bases and 2 bases, there was a span of 19 bases. The CDR3 DNA sequence: TGCAGCGTTGCGAGTTCCCCGGGTAGAAACACAGATACGCAGTATTTT. Translation: CSVASSPGRNTDTQYF.

This clonotype was seen repeatedly, ten times or more. The V and J genes are TRBV5-1 and TRBJ1-1, with D perhaps matching TRBD1 (5 bases). The CDR3 has 12 amino acids. Germline V gene lookup returns CDR1 SGHRS and CDR2 YFSETQ. Between the trimmed V and J ends, which lost 0 bases and 12 bases, there was a span of 12 bases. CDR3 sequence reads: CASSLGGISTFF. The DNA of the CDR3 is TGCGCCAGCAGCTTGGGGGGGATCTCGACTTTCTTT.

This chain links TRBV27 with TRBJ1-1; D is perhaps TRBD1 (6 bases). CDR1 is MNHEY, CDR2 SMNVEV, per germline (reference sequence). The CDR3 consists of 15 residues. V lost 0 bases and J lost 5, with 13 bases in between. The chain's CDR3 is CASSLSQGSWTEAFF. CDR3 nucleotides: TGTGCCAGCAGTTTATCCCAGGGGAGTTGGACTGAAGCTTTCTTT.

This clonotype was seen a handful of times. The V call is TRBV20-1, the J call TRBJ2-2; 10 nucleotides line up with TRBD2. V lost 6 bases, J lost 4 bases, and 5 bases stayed unmatched. The CDR3 spans 14 residues. Germline-derived CDR1 and CDR2 are DFQATT and SNEGSKA (reference sequence). This CDR3 reads CSAKREGPTGELFF. In DNA form, the CDR3 reads TGCAGTGCCAAGCGGGAGGGCCCCACCGGGGAGCTGTTTTTT.

This clonotype was seen repeatedly, ten times or more. V and J are TRBV29-1 and TRBJ2-2, with D uncertain. Per germline, CDR1 SQVTM and CDR2 ANQGSEA. This CDR3 has 13 amino acids. The germline V and J ends were trimmed by 5 bases and 0 bases, with 7 bases remaining between them. The CDR3 here is CSVSSTNTGELFF. The CDR3 nucleotides read TGCAGCGTTTCCTCAACGAACACCGGGGAGCTGTTTTTT.

The genes are TRBV6-6 and TRBJ2-3; perhaps TRBD1 as D (5 bases). V was clipped by 3 bases and J by 6 bases, with 13 bases between them. The CDR3 length is 14 residues. CDR1 MNHNY and CDR2 SVGAGI come from the germline V gene (reference sequence). DNA of the CDR3: TGTGCCAGCAGTTATCAGGGTCGCTCTGATACGCAGTATTTT. This encodes CASSYQGRSDTQYF.

This clonotype has just a few counts. The rearrangement joins TRBV7-2 to TRBJ2-7; 13 bases match TRBD2. From germline, CDR1 is SGHTA and CDR2 FQGNSA. This CDR3 has 14 residues. Germline trimming cut 5 bases from V and 10 bases from J; bases unmatched to any gene: 8. CDR3 sequence (DNA): TGTGCCAGCAGCGCTCCGGGACTAGCGGGATTTCAGTACTTC. Amino acids: CASSAPGLAGFQYF.

This clonotype was picked up a small number of times. V is TRBV12-3 or TRBV12-4 and J is TRBJ2-3; TRBD2 agrees at 8 bases. There are 15 residues in the CDR3. The J segment lost 0 bases and the V segment lost 1 base, leaving 0 bases of the junction unmatched. CDR3 DNA sequence: TGTGCCAGCAGTTTAGAGCGGGAGAGCACAGATACGCAGTATTTT. It yields the protein CASSLERESTDTQYF.

This chain links TRBV2 with TRBJ1-2, with a weak D call TRBD1 (5 bases). CDR3 length: 12 amino acids. V lost 4 bases and J lost 8, with 11 bases in between. The germline gives CDR1 SNHLY, CDR2 FYNNEI. The CDR3 sequence: CASSGGVEGYTF. CDR3 nucleotides: TGTGCCAGCAGTGGGGGGGTTGAAGGCTACACCTTC.

V usage is TRBV5-8 and J usage is TRBJ1-2; 9 bases match TRBD1. The germline gives CDR1 SGHTS, CDR2 YDEGEE. The CDR3 is 14 residues long. J gave up 3 bases and V 4 bases, and 4 bases lay outside the gene matches. The CDR3 loop reads CASSRRDRDYGYTF. As DNA, the CDR3 is TGTGCCAGCAGCCGCCGGGACAGGGACTATGGCTACACCTTC.